This TCR beta chain was captured in a study of shared clonotypes between healthy human individuals. The study, taken as a whole, reports: A handful of donors had about 5% of their naive CD4 clonotypes in common. At large depth, rarefaction still showed sorted-subset sequencing to be incomplete. Apart from blood, nothing was sampled; tissue repertoires likely differ.

Trimming cost V 9 bases and J 5 bases, with 14 bases left between them. The CDR3 is 13 amino acids. Germline V lookup: CDR1 SNHLY, CDR2 FYNNEI. About this clone: Its matching antigen is unknown.

Original analysis: There were no quality scores in the junction-only immunoSEQ sequences, so filtering differed. The protocol was immunoSEQ multiplex PCR, while the TCRdb copy is restricted to in-frame clones and leaves out a portion. The V and J calls and the clone size are those of that table, but D and trimming were determined from the DNA. The data contain roughly 1.5 million clones, 95% to 99% of them singletons. The source of this sequence is a young man in good health. V gene TRBV2 combines with J gene TRBJ2-1, with no clear D. The sample consisted of naive CD4+ T cells sorted from blood. The subset: CD45RA+ positively selected. CDR3 protein: CARTRNRDNEQFF. The CDR3 nucleotides are TGTGCCAGGACAAGAAATAGGGACAATGAGCAGTTCTTC.